The 10 T cell receptor beta chains below all came from one sample that was sequenced in a study of T cell repertoires in cytomegalovirus infection (dated by TCRdb to between 2018 and 2021). The treatment or condition label here, explained by the study, means: in vitro stimulation with specific CMV peptide epitopes to enrich CMV-specific T cells. Instrument on record: Illumina HiSeq 1500. TCRdb ran its own pipeline on the public reads, namely fastp trimming at Q25 and MiXCR clone calling, and kept in-frame beta chains. For every CDR3 protein sequence, its rows merge into one entry that carries the most common genes and DNA. The sample table holds 300,000 to 400,000 distinct CDR3 sequences, of which 25% to 30% were seen once. Clones ranked in the top ten supply about 19% of the sample. These TCRs are of unknown antigen specificity. This material consisted of cultured PBMCs, taken from culture after CMV antigen stimulation. These receptors were taken from a human donor in good health (CMV status not recorded). Some clones in this sample may be carry-over from other donors' samples.

This clonotype has a handful of counts. This chain connects TRBV19 to TRBJ1-4; 8 nucleotides line up with TRBD1. The V segment lost 5 bases and the J segment 4 bases; nucleotides outside the gene matches: 6. The CDR3 is made up of 15 amino acids. Germline V CDR1 and CDR2: LNHDA, SQIVND (reference sequence). CDR3 loop: CASSRGQGRNEKLFF. CDR3 DNA sequence: TGTGCCAGTAGTCGAGGACAGGGCCGTAATGAAAAACTGTTTTTT.

This clonotype was seen a handful of times. The chain carries TRBV4-2 and TRBJ1-6; D is unresolved. Germline-derived CDR1 and CDR2 are LGHNA and YNFKEQ. The CDR3 is 14 residues long. V was clipped by 1 base and J by 10 bases, with 11 bases between them. As DNA, the CDR3 is TGTGCCAGCAGCCAAGCTGGGAGGGAGTCACCCCTCCACTTT. Its translation: CASSQAGRESPLHF.

The rearrangement joins TRBV27 to TRBJ2-3; 9 nucleotides match TRBD2. The CDR3 is 17 residues long. In germline, CDR1 is MNHEY, CDR2 SMNVEV (reference sequence). Trimming removed 5 bases from V and 2 bases from J; junction bases left unmatched: 11. DNA for the CDR3: TGTGCCAGCAGTCCCCTCCGCGGGGGGGGATACACAGATACGCAGTATTTT. Translating gives CASSPLRGGGYTDTQYF.

This clonotype appeared many times. V is TRBV2 and J is TRBJ1-2; tentative D call: TRBD1 (6 bases). The ends were cut back, 5 bases at V and 4 bases at J, with 14 bases in the middle. Germline V gene lookup returns CDR1 SNHLY and CDR2 FYNNEI. The CDR3 runs to 14 residues. CDR3 amino acids: CASSTTGLRYGYTF. CDR3 DNA: TGTGCCAGCAGTACGACAGGCTTACGCTATGGCTACACCTTC.

The chain has TRBV19 and TRBJ1-1; D may be TRBD1 (5 bases). Trimming removed 3 bases at V and 2 bases at J, with 7 bases between. In germline, CDR1 is LNHDA, CDR2 SQIVND (reference sequence). The CDR3 covers 13 residues. DNA of the CDR3: TGTGCCAGTAGTATGACAGTAAACACTGAAGCTTTCTTT. This codes for CASSMTVNTEAFF.

The chain is built from TRBV28 and TRBJ2-7; no firm D call. This CDR3 spans 11 amino acids. The V gene lost 5 bases and the J gene lost 4 bases, with 6 bases spanning the gap. Per germline, CDR1 MDHEN and CDR2 SYDVKM. CDR3 protein: CASSLIYEQYF. DNA of the CDR3: TGTGCCAGCAGTCTTATATACGAGCAGTACTTC. Together with reference TRBV28 and TRBJ2-7, the CDR3 gives the full variable domain: DVKVTQSSRYLVKRTGEKVFLECVQDMDHENMFWYRQDPGLGLRLIYFSYDVKMKEKGDIPEGYSVSREKKERFSLILESASTNQTSMYLCASSLIYEQYFGPGTRLTVT.

J is TRBJ2-1 and V is TRBV7-3, with D possibly being TRBD1 (5 bases). CDR3 length equals 16 residues. Germline lookup yields CDR1 SGHTA and CDR2 FQGTGA. The V end was cut by 2 bases, the J end by 6 bases, with 17 bases between. The CDR3 region has the DNA TGTGCCAGCAGCTTATTGTCAGGGATAAGTCCCAATGAGCAGTTCTTC. Protein sequence: CASSLLSGISPNEQFF.

This clonotype was picked up many times. This chain connects TRBV7-2 to TRBJ2-3, with TRBD2 matching over 8 bases. Trimming took 0 bases from V and 5 from J; bases not matched to a gene: 7. This CDR3 spans 16 amino acids. Germline lookup yields CDR1 SGHTA and CDR2 FQGNSA. The CDR3: CASSLAGAGVVDTQYF. As DNA, the CDR3 is TGTGCCAGCAGCTTAGCCGGAGCGGGAGTTGTAGATACGCAGTATTTT.

This clonotype appeared a few times. The chain has TRBV12-3 or TRBV12-4 and TRBJ2-1; TRBD2 agrees at 7 bases. Trimming removed 5 bases from V and 12 bases from J; junction bases left unmatched: 13. The CDR3 runs 14 residues. The CDR3 nucleotides are TGTGCCAGCAGTCCAGGACTAGGTCCGAATCTGCAGTTCTTC. Amino acids: CASSPGLGPNLQFF.

In this sample, this clonotype turned up many times. V gene TRBV4-2 combines with J gene TRBJ2-2; D perhaps matches TRBD2 (6 bases). The CDR3 is 14 amino acids. The germline CDR1 and CDR2 sequences are LGHNA and YNFKEQ. The V end lost 5 bases, the J end lost 6 bases, and 13 bases lay between the germline ends. The CDR3 spells CASSWAGRSGELFF. Written as DNA, the CDR3 is TGTGCCAGCAGCTGGGCCGGGAGATCCGGGGAGCTGTTTTTT.